This TCR beta chain was found in a study of metastatic and nonmetastatic thyroid tumors. Study at large: Malignant and benign thyroid patients had repertoires compared in peripheral blood and tumor or nodule tissue.

This clone was picked up many times. The target antigen is unknown. Findings and limits, study-wide: The reported finding was significantly higher TCR beta diversity in malignant thyroid tumors relative to benign nodules, in blood and tumor.

As handled by the study authors: A distant-metastasis classifier for papillary thyroid cancer was built using CDR3 differences across clinicopathological groups. TCRdb re-called the PCR reads through MiXCR. Here the V and J calls rest on TCRdb's processing, not on the authors' analysis. The sample has some 33,000 clones; 7.4% are singletons. The entire patient cohort was treatment-naive prior to thyroid surgery. V lost 5 bases and J 7 bases, leaving 15 bases between the germline ends. The CDR3 consists of 13 residues. The V gene's germline CDR1 is SGHAT and CDR2 FQNNGV. This clonotype was obtained from a female donor with papillary thyroid cancer or a benign thyroid nodule (not recorded which). Some clones in this sample may be carry-over from other donors' samples. The material sequenced was blood. The V gene is TRBV11-2, the J gene TRBJ2-7; D is perhaps TRBD1 or TRBD2 (5 bases each). CDR3 sequence reads: CASSRGSQGEQYF. The DNA for the CDR3 is TGTGCCAGCAGCCGGGGCAGCCAAGGTGAGCAGTACTTC.